The 17 T cell receptor beta chains in this list originate from one sample, sequenced in a study of glioma-infiltrating T cells after dendritic cell vaccination. This sample's time point: after dendritic cell vaccination, including at tumor progression/relapse. Assay used: immunoSEQ multiplex PCR; TCRdb lists only in-frame clones, some missing. The table lists tens of thousands of clones, 86% of them singletons, with 11% in the top ten. The specimen comprised blood, sampled after dendritic cell vaccination. The receptors shown here come from a human donor with glioblastoma.

The sample holds a few counts of this clone. The V gene is TRBV5-4, the J gene TRBJ2-1, with TRBD1 matching 11 bases. The CDR3 length is 14 residues. With 4 bases clipped from V and 9 bases from J, the junction kept 6 bases outside the gene matches. Germline V lookup: CDR1 SGHNT, CDR2 YYREEE (reference sequence). The CDR3 loop is CASSQGQGVGEQFF. CDR3 nucleotide sequence: TGTGCCAGCAGCCAGGGACAGGGGGTCGGTGAGCAGTTCTTC.

The chain uses TRBV19 and TRBJ1-1; unclear D gene. CDR1 and CDR2 from the germline V gene are LNHDA and SQIVND (reference sequence). The CDR3 sequence is 13 residues long. V lost 6 bases to trimming and J lost 0 bases, with 8 bases between them. The DNA for the CDR3 is TGTGCCAGTAGCCAGATGATGAACACTGAAGCTTTCTTT. Residues: CASSQMMNTEAFF. Using reference TRBV19 and TRBJ1-1 for the parts outside the CDR3, the full variable domain is DGGITQSPKYLFRKEGQNVTLSCEQNLNHDAMYWYRQDPGQGLRLIYYSQIVNDFQKGDIAEGYSVSREKKESFPLTVTSAQKNPTAFYLCASSQMMNTEAFFGQGTRLTVV.

The J gene is TRBJ1-4, the V gene TRBV25-1, with TRBD1 identical over 9 bases. Germline values: CDR1 MGHDK, CDR2 SYGVNS. V shed 6 bases and J 8 bases; nucleotides not matched to a gene: 4. This CDR3 comprises 13 residues. CDR3 protein: CASRQGAREKLFF. CDR3 nucleotide sequence: TGTGCCAGCAGACAGGGGGCGAGGGAAAAACTGTTTTTT.

This rearrangement joins TRBV27 to TRBJ1-2; no definite D call. The V gene's germline CDR1 is MNHEY and CDR2 SMNVEV (reference sequence). With 3 bases removed from V and 5 bases from J, the gap between germline ends came to 10 bases. CDR3 length: 13 amino acids. The CDR3 DNA follows: TGTGCCAGCAGTTTCAGTCAGGCGTATGGCTACACCTTC. It translates to CASSFSQAYGYTF.

The table lists this clone with a count of one. The CDR3 spells CASSTGLATGELFF. The DNA for the CDR3 is TGTGCCAGCAGCACGGGACTAGCCACCGGGGAGCTGTTTTTT. The chain employs TRBV11-2 and TRBJ2-2; 9 bases line up with TRBD2. This CDR3 comprises 14 residues. The junction had 2 bases not matched to a gene; V was cut back by 5 bases and J by 4 bases. Germline V gene data show CDR1 as SGHAT and CDR2 as FQNNGV.

The V and J genes are TRBV29-1 and TRBJ2-7, with D unclear. This CDR3 has 11 residues. CDR1 is SQVTM, CDR2 ANQGSEA, per germline. V was pared by 7 bases and J by 4 bases, with 11 bases between. The CDR3 DNA sequence: TGCAGCGCGGGTCTAGGTTACGAGCAGTACTTC. This sequence encodes CSAGLGYEQYF.

This sequence joins TRBV12-5 and TRBJ2-7; the match to TRBD1 covers 10 bases. V dropped 2 bases and J dropped 4; count of bases not matched to a gene: 11. CDR3 length: 17 residues. Germline V gene sequence: CDR1 LGHNT, CDR2 FRNRAP. CDR3 DNA: TGTGCTAGTGGTTTGCCACCCCTGACAGGGGGCTTTTACGAGCAGTACTTC. Translated: CASGLPPLTGGFYEQYF.

This sequence joins TRBV6-1 and TRBJ2-3; weak D call: TRBD2 (5 bases). The CDR3 extends over 15 amino acids. V lost 5 bases to trimming and J lost 1 base, with 13 bases between them. Looked up from germline, CDR1 is MNHNS and CDR2 is SASEGT. The CDR3 DNA follows: TGTGCCAGCAGTCAAGGAGAGGGTGGCACAGATACGCAGTATTTT. This codes for CASSQGEGGTDTQYF.

CDR3 loop: CAWRDRGSVDTQYF. The DNA for the CDR3 is TGTGCCTGGCGGGACAGGGGGTCTGTAGATACGCAGTATTTT. The V gene is TRBV30, the J gene TRBJ2-3; TRBD1 matches 11 bases. Trimming took 5 bases from V and 5 from J; bases not matched to a gene: 6. Germline loops: CDR1 GTSNPN, CDR2 SVGIG (reference sequence). The CDR3 loop spans 14 amino acids.

The V call is TRBV6-1, the J call TRBJ1-5; TRBD1 aligns across 9 bases. Per the germline V gene, CDR1 is MNHNS and CDR2 is SASEGT. The CDR3 has 14 amino acids. The V gene end was trimmed by 7 bases and the J gene end by 7 bases; junction bases not matched to a gene: 8. The CDR3 protein is CASKLGQGNQPQHF. Here the CDR3 DNA reads TGTGCCAGCAAGTTGGGACAGGGTAACCAGCCCCAGCATTTT.

CDR3 nucleotide sequence: TGTGCCAGCAGCCCGATAGCGGGAACCTCCTACGAGCAGTACTTC. Residues: CASSPIAGTSYEQYF. V gene TRBV7-9 combines with J gene TRBJ2-7; 8 nucleotides match TRBD2. Germline CDR1 SEHNR, CDR2 FQNEAQ (reference sequence). The junction had 6 bases not matched to a gene; V was cut back by 5 bases and J by 0 bases. The CDR3 is 15 amino acids. The entire variable domain, with the rest obtained from reference TRBV7-9 and TRBJ2-7, is as follows: DTGVSQNPRHKITKRGQNVTFRCDPISEHNRLYWYRQTLGQGPEFLTYFQNEAQLEKSRLLSDRFSAERPKGSFSTLEIQRTEQGDSAMYLCASSPIAGTSYEQYFGPGTRLTVT.

The chain is built from TRBV5-4 and TRBJ2-1; 8 positions agree with TRBD1. J lost 7 bases, V lost 1 base, and 7 bases had no gene match. Germline V lookup: CDR1 SGHNT, CDR2 YYREEE (reference sequence). This CDR3 has 15 amino acids. In DNA, the CDR3 is TGTGCCAGCAGCTTGTTCGGGACAGGAACTAATGAGCAGTTCTTC. Amino acid sequence: CASSLFGTGTNEQFF.

This chain uses TRBV7-9 with TRBJ1-1; 7 nucleotides match TRBD1. CDR3 size: 15 residues. CDR1 SEHNR and CDR2 FQNEAQ come from the germline V gene (reference sequence). V shed 1 base and J 0 bases; nucleotides not matched to a gene: 2. CDR3 in amino acids: CASSLEQGLNTEAFF. The CDR3 coding sequence is TGTGCCAGCAGCTTAGAACAGGGGTTGAACACTGAAGCTTTCTTT.

The rearrangement joins TRBV4-3 to TRBJ1-4, with 8 bases lining up with TRBD1. With V trimmed by 1 base and J by 2 bases, 9 bases remained unmatched. Per the germline V gene, CDR1 is LGHNA and CDR2 is YSLEER. The CDR3 runs 18 residues. The CDR3 DNA follows: TGCGCCAGCAGCCAAGGCACAGGGCAGGGGGCGACTAATGAAAAACTGTTTTTT. This sequence encodes CASSQGTGQGATNEKLFF.

The chain links TRBV6-5 to TRBJ1-2, with D possibly matching TRBD1 (5 bases). Germline values: CDR1 MNHEY, CDR2 SVGAGI. The CDR3 is 12 residues long. The V end lost 6 bases, the J end lost 4 bases, and 9 bases lay between the germline ends. The CDR3 here is CASSPTAYGYTF. The DNA of the CDR3 is TGTGCCAGCAGCCCGACAGCCTATGGCTACACCTTC.

The chain combines TRBV29-1 with TRBJ1-1; D possibly corresponds to TRBD1 (6 bases). V lost 5 bases to trimming and J lost 1 base, with 11 bases between them. CDR1 and CDR2 (germline): SQVTM, ANQGSEA. The CDR3 length is 13 residues. The CDR3 here is CSVPGAGNTEAFF. The CDR3 DNA is TGCAGCGTTCCAGGGGCAGGGAACACTGAAGCTTTCTTT. Filled out from reference TRBV29-1 and TRBJ1-1, the complete variable domain reads SAVISQKPSRDICQRGTSLTIQCQVDSQVTMMFWYRQQPGQSLTLIATANQGSEATYESGFVIDKFPISRPNLTFSTLTVSNMSPEDSSIYLCSVPGAGNTEAFFGQGTRLTVV.

The table lists this clone with a few counts. V and J are TRBV5-6 and TRBJ2-1; TRBD2 might be the D (6 bases). This CDR3 has 19 amino acids. V dropped 4 bases and J dropped 0 bases, with 23 bases sitting between them. Germline V lookup: CDR1 SGHDT, CDR2 YYEEEE. Here the CDR3 reads CASSPLGVAWRDSYNEQFF. The CDR3 coding sequence is TGTGCCAGCAGCCCCTTGGGGGTAGCGTGGCGGGACTCCTACAATGAGCAGTTCTTC.